Sequencing of this T cell receptor beta chain was carried out in a study of T-cell reconstitution after alpha-beta-depleted transplantation in children. In regard to this clonotype: Its antigen is as yet unknown.

The TCRbeta library incorporated unique molecular identifiers. TCRdb reanalysed the PCR reads using MiXCR and keeps one entry per CDR3 protein. The sample consists of about 250,000 distinct CDR3 sequences, approximately 24% of them appearing once. The germline V gene encodes CDR1 SGHDT and CDR2 YYEEEE. Between the trimmed V and J ends, which lost 3 bases and 7 bases, there was a span of 8 bases. The CDR3 length is 12 residues. General study results and limits: Reportedly, roughly two months post-transplant, alpha-beta T cells arose from several hundred expanded graft clones. Most T-cell counts and diversity one year after the transplant came from T cells that were newly produced. Recipient T cells and thymic progenitors that survived gave rise to the high TCRbeta diversity observed at day 60 in some patients.

The V and J genes are TRBV5-6 and TRBJ1-5, with D unclear. Here the sequenced sample was PBMCs, mostly from graft donor cells, taken 360 days after TCRalphabeta/CD19-depleted stem cell transplant. The receptor comes from a female patient aged 2-10 years who had a stem cell transplant for congenital amegakaryocytic thrombocytopenia, so the T cells may come from the graft donor. The DNA for the CDR3 is TGTGCCAGCAGCTATGTGGGCCAGCCCCAGCATTTT. Amino acid sequence: CASSYVGQPQHF.